The clone carrying this TCR beta chain came up many times. What it binds is not known. This record comes from a study of spatial heterogeneity in lung cancer. Whole-study findings and limits: It was found that expanded intratumoral alpha and beta TCR counts tracked tumor mutation counts.

Time point here: sample taken at primary tumor resection. The CDR3 is made up of 15 amino acids. Germline CDR1 reads LNHDA; CDR2 reads SQIVND (reference sequence). V lost 6 bases to trimming and J lost 5 bases; unmatched junction nucleotides: 12. TCRdb fed the 5' RACE reads into MiXCR, producing one record per CDR3 protein. The data contain 3,500 to 5,500 distinct CDR3 sequences, 6.1% of them singletons. This specimen consisted of lung tumor tissue, obtained at surgery. The chain has TRBV19 and TRBJ1-1; TRBD1 agrees at 7 bases. This sequence was found in a male donor with early-stage non-small cell lung cancer. The CDR3 coding sequence is TGTGCCAGTAGCCCTGGGAACAGGGGAAAGACTGAAGCTTTCTTT. It yields the protein CASSPGNRGKTEAFF. The full variable domain, completed using reference TRBV19 and TRBJ1-1, is DGGITQSPKYLFRKEGQNVTLSCEQNLNHDAMYWYRQDPGQGLRLIYYSQIVNDFQKGDIAEGYSVSREKKESFPLTVTSAQKNPTAFYLCASSPGNRGKTEAFFGQGTRLTVV.